This TCR beta chain originates from a study of blood T cells in healthy people across ages. Study results and caveats: Higher naive T cell percentage went strongly together with higher TCR beta diversity.

Together with a sample-barcoded 5' primer, a J-beta primer mix was included in a second PCR lasting roughly 6 to 12 cycles. A single record per CDR3 protein comes from TCRdb applying MiXCR to the 5' RACE reads. This sample has 1.5 million to 2 million distinct CDR3 sequences, with under 30% found just once. As to this clonotype: Its antigen is still unknown.

The germline V gene encodes CDR1 GTSNPN and CDR2 SVGIG (reference sequence). This CDR3 has 14 amino acids. Source material: blood. This TCR came from a woman aged 25 to 39 in good health. V usage is TRBV30 and J usage is TRBJ2-5; tentatively, D is TRBD1 (6 bases). The end of the DNA is better explained by TRBJ2-7, so the J call may be wrong. CDR3 amino acids: CAWSVGQGTHEQYF. The DNA of the CDR3 is TGTGCCTGGAGTGTAGGTCAGGGGACCCACGAGCAGTACTTC.